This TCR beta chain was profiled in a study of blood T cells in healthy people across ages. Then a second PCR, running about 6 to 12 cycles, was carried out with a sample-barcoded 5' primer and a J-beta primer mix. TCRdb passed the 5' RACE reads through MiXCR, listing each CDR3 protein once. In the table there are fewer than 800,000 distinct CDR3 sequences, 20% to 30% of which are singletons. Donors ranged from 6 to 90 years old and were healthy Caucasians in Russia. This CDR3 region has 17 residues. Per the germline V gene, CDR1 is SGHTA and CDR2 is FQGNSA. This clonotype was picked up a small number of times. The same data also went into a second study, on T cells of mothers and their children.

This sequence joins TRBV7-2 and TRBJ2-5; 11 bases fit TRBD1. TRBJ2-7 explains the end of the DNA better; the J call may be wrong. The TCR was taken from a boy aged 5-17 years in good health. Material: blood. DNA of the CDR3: TGTGCCAGCAGCCACGGGGGGGAGGACAGGGGGCTTTACGAGCAGTACTTC. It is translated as CASSHGGEDRGLYEQYF.